This TCR beta chain comes out of a study of blood T cell repertoires in COVID-19. For the study at large: Acute-phase and convalescent COVID-19 samples originated in the United States, Italy and Spain. T cells, B-cell-depleted T cells, or PBMCs provided the cDNA or gDNA that served as material.

The CDR3 is made up of 15 amino acids. Germline CDR1 MNHEY, CDR2 SVGAGI. V lost 4 bases to trimming and J lost 0 bases, with 13 bases between them. How the authors handled the data: Using reference gene primer amplification, nucleated cell counts were estimated. Some clones are missing from TCRdb's copy, which holds only in-frame ones; the method was immunoSEQ multiplex PCR. Clonal size and the V and J genes are those of that table, whereas D and trimming came from the DNA. The sample lists under 95,000 clones, around 90% occurring once. The J gene is TRBJ2-7, the V gene TRBV6-5; D is uncertain. This clonotype was obtained from a man aged 55 to 70 with acute or convalescent COVID-19. Source material: peripheral blood. The CDR3 region has the DNA TGTGCCAGCAGTTTCCGACACGGCCCCTCCTACGAGCAGTACTTC. This gives the protein CASSFRHGPSYEQYF.